These 31 T cell receptor beta chains share one sample of origin, sequenced in a study of blood T cell repertoires in COVID-19. Assay used: immunoSEQ multiplex PCR; TCRdb lists only in-frame clones, some missing. The table includes fewer than 200,000 clones, approximately 90% detected once. The sample was PBMCs or T cells enriched from blood (not recorded which). Receptors originate from a woman in her thirties or forties in a cohort exposed to, infected with or recovered from COVID-19 (not recorded which).

This sequence joins TRBV16 and TRBJ1-6; D gene unclear. Per the germline V gene, CDR1 is KGHSY and CDR2 is FQNENV. The CDR3 is 14 amino acids. The V end lost 6 bases, the J end lost 10 bases, and 16 bases lay between the germline ends. The CDR3 is CASSRTVGSSPLHF. The CDR3 DNA reads as TGTGCCAGCAGTCGGACTGTCGGTTCCTCACCCCTCCACTTT.

The DNA of the CDR3 is TGTGCCAGCAGCGCCCGACTAGCCTCCGAGCAGTACTTC. Amino acids: CASSARLASEQYF. This rearrangement joins TRBV9 to TRBJ2-7; 7 bases line up with TRBD2. CDR3 size: 13 residues. Looked up from germline, CDR1 is SGDLS and CDR2 is YYNGEE. V lost 3 bases and J lost 6; bases outside the gene matches: 6.

This chain links TRBV6-5 with TRBJ1-1, with D hard to call. The V end was cut by 7 bases, the J end by 2 bases, with 8 bases between. The length of the CDR3 is 12 residues. The germline CDR1 and CDR2 sequences are MNHEY and SVGAGI. The CDR3 DNA is TGTGCCAGCATCGGGTACAACACTGAAGCTTTCTTT. Its protein product is CASIGYNTEAFF.

This chain links TRBV5-5 with TRBJ1-2, with 7 nucleotides matching TRBD1. Germline CDR1 is SGHKS and CDR2 is YYEKEE (reference sequence). The CDR3 has 16 residues. V lost 3 bases and J lost 3; bases outside the gene matches: 11. This CDR3 is CASSSPLTGRDYGYTF. The DNA for the CDR3 is TGTGCCAGCAGCTCGCCGTTGACAGGGAGAGACTATGGCTACACCTTC.

The chain has TRBV11-3 and TRBJ1-4, with 8 bases lining up with TRBD1. This CDR3 region has 15 residues. Germline-derived CDR1 and CDR2 are SGHNT and YENEEA. V was clipped by 5 bases and J by 1 base; unmatched bases: 3. The CDR3 sequence: CASSPGTGTNEKLFF. CDR3 DNA sequence: TGTGCCAGCAGCCCGGGGACAGGAACTAATGAAAAACTGTTTTTT.

The count of this clone is one. The V gene is TRBV2, the J gene TRBJ2-3, with 7 positions matching TRBD1. Germline CDR1 SNHLY, CDR2 FYNNEI. J gave up 3 bases and V 6 bases, and 3 bases lay outside the gene matches. The CDR3 spans 13 residues. The CDR3 here is CASRGTDTDTQYF. The CDR3 DNA sequence: TGTGCCAGCAGGGGGACAGATACAGATACGCAGTATTTT.

This clone appeared a few times. The V call is TRBV6-1, the J call TRBJ2-5; maybe TRBD1 (6 bases). This CDR3 has 15 residues. Germline V gene lookup returns CDR1 MNHNS and CDR2 SASEGT. Trimming took 0 bases from V and 7 from J, leaving 15 bases between them. CDR3 bases: TGTGCCAGCAGTGAAGCGACAGGAGGACCCGGGACCCAGTACTTC. It codes for CASSEATGGPGTQYF.

The chain uses TRBV7-8 and TRBJ2-1, with 12 bases aligning to TRBD2. J was trimmed by 2 bases and V by 3 bases; bases with no gene match: 5. Germline V CDR1 and CDR2: SGHVS, FQNEAQ. The length of the CDR3 is 17 residues. The CDR3 spells CASSLTSGGAPYNEQFF. The CDR3 nucleotides read TGTGCCAGCAGCTTGACTAGCGGGGGTGCCCCCTACAATGAGCAGTTCTTC. Supplemented by reference TRBV7-8 and TRBJ2-1, the full variable domain reads GAGVSQSPRYKVAKRGQDVALRCDPISGHVSLFWYQQALGQGPEFLTYFQNEAQLDKSGLPSDRFFAERPEGSVSTLKIQRTQQEDSAVYLCASSLTSGGAPYNEQFFGPGTRLTVL.

The count of this clone is one. V usage is TRBV5-4 and J usage is TRBJ1-2; D remains ambiguous. Trimming left V 2 bases short and J 2 bases short, with 19 bases between. This CDR3 region has 17 residues. The germline gives CDR1 SGHNT, CDR2 YYREEE (reference sequence). The CDR3 loop reads CASSFLFGIILNYGYTF. In nucleotides, the CDR3 is TGTGCCAGCAGCTTCCTTTTCGGGATCATTTTGAACTATGGCTACACCTTC.

The chain carries TRBV7-9 and TRBJ2-1; a possible D gene is TRBD2 (6 bases). Germline lookup yields CDR1 SEHNR and CDR2 FQNEAQ (reference sequence). The CDR3 is 18 residues long. V was pared by 7 bases and J by 1 base, with 23 bases between. The chain's CDR3 is CASTYSPGGSRSYNEQFF. CDR3 sequence (DNA): TGTGCCAGCACCTACTCCCCCGGGGGTTCCAGGTCCTACAATGAGCAGTTCTTC.

The V call is TRBV24-1, the J call TRBJ1-1; D may be TRBD1 (6 bases). V gave up 11 bases and J gave up 3 bases, with 12 bases separating them. The CDR3 is made up of 12 amino acids. Germline CDR1 reads KGHDR; CDR2 reads SFDVKD. CDR3 region: CASDRPYTEAFF. CDR3 coding DNA: TGTGCCAGCGACAGGCCTTACACTGAAGCTTTCTTT.

This clone was detected a few times. The V gene is TRBV11-3, the J gene TRBJ2-7; D is ambiguous. CDR1 and CDR2 from the germline V gene are SGHNT and YENEEA. The CDR3 contains 12 residues. Trimming removed 3 bases from V and 7 bases from J, with 10 bases in between. The CDR3 nucleotides read TGTGCCAGCAGCTTTCTTGGGCAGGAGCAGTACTTC. It is translated as CASSFLGQEQYF.

This clone appeared a few times. Other nucleotide sequences in the sample specify the same CDR3. The rearrangement uses TRBV3-1 (or the pseudogene TRBV3-2) and TRBJ1-2; 7 bases agree with TRBD1. Trimming cost V 3 bases and J 4 bases; bases outside gene matches: 5. CDR1 and CDR2 (germline): LGHDT, YNNKEL (reference sequence). The CDR3 extends over 14 amino acids. CDR3 loop: CASSHGTDRYGYTF. The CDR3 DNA reads as TGTGCCAGCAGCCATGGGACAGACCGCTATGGCTACACCTTC.

The V and J genes are TRBV2 and TRBJ2-1; 9 nucleotides line up with TRBD2. Looked up from germline, CDR1 is SNHLY and CDR2 is FYNNEI. The CDR3 spans 17 residues. V shed 6 bases, J shed 2 bases, and the junction held 11 bases outside the gene matches. The CDR3 nucleotides read TGTGCCAGCAGGGGGGCCCTTAGCGGGAGCCCCTACAATGAGCAGTTCTTC. It codes for CASRGALSGSPYNEQFF.

The V and J genes are TRBV5-1 and TRBJ1-1, with 8 nucleotides matching TRBD1. V shed 6 bases, J shed 5 bases, and the junction held 18 bases outside the gene matches. From germline, CDR1 is SGHRS and CDR2 YFSETQ. The CDR3 consists of 17 residues. This chain's CDR3 is CASTPGGTGTGGTEAFF. Here the CDR3 DNA reads TGCGCCAGCACTCCGGGGGGTACCGGGACAGGAGGTACTGAAGCTTTCTTT.

V is TRBV12-3 or TRBV12-4 and J is TRBJ1-4; perhaps TRBD1 as D (5 bases). Trimming pared 3 bases from V and 7 bases from J, leaving 9 bases between. The CDR3 spans 13 residues. CDR3 nucleotides: TGTGCCAGCAGTTTGGGGCCCGGTGAAAAACTGTTTTTT. Translated: CASSLGPGEKLFF.

This chain connects TRBV7-9 to TRBJ1-1, with D uncertain. V dropped 1 base and J dropped 6 bases, with 12 bases sitting between them. This CDR3 has 14 residues. The germline V gene encodes CDR1 SEHNR and CDR2 FQNEAQ (reference sequence). The CDR3 sequence is CASSLGPKYSEAFF. The CDR3 DNA follows: TGTGCCAGCAGCTTAGGTCCCAAATACTCTGAAGCTTTCTTT. Full variable domain (remainder filled in from reference TRBV7-9 and TRBJ1-1): DTGVSQNPRHKITKRGQNVTFRCDPISEHNRLYWYRQTLGQGPEFLTYFQNEAQLEKSRLLSDRFSAERPKGSFSTLEIQRTEQGDSAMYLCASSLGPKYSEAFFGQGTRLTVV.

The chain has TRBV19 and TRBJ1-5, with D possibly being TRBD1 (6 bases). This CDR3 has 15 residues. The V end was cut by 5 bases, the J end by 2 bases, with 13 bases between. The germline gives CDR1 LNHDA, CDR2 SQIVND (reference sequence). The CDR3 sequence: CASSPIPGGNQPQHF. In DNA, the CDR3 is TGTGCCAGTAGTCCCATTCCAGGGGGCAATCAGCCCCAGCATTTT.

The rearrangement uses TRBV19 and TRBJ2-2; TRBD1 is a possible D gene (5 bases). The CDR3 covers 16 residues. Germline assignment: CDR1 LNHDA and CDR2 SQIVND (reference sequence). V lost 7 bases and J 5 bases, leaving 20 bases between the germline ends. The CDR3 region is CASKSSTVHLTGELFF. The CDR3 DNA follows: TGTGCCAGTAAAAGTTCGACAGTCCACCTAACCGGGGAGCTGTTTTTT.

The gene calls are TRBV5-1 and TRBJ2-1, with 9 bases that match TRBD1. Germline CDR1 is SGHRS and CDR2 is YFSETQ. Unmatched junction bases numbered 9, after V lost 4 bases and J lost 4 bases. This CDR3 spans 16 amino acids. CDR3 protein: CASSLRSGQGYNEQFF. Here the CDR3 DNA reads TGCGCCAGCAGCCTAAGATCCGGACAGGGGTACAATGAGCAGTTCTTC.

The V call is TRBV5-4, the J call TRBJ2-3; D not resolved. The CDR3 spans 13 residues. Germline-derived CDR1 and CDR2 are SGHNT and YYREEE (reference sequence). The germline V and J ends were trimmed by 5 bases and 6 bases, with 13 bases remaining between them. CDR3 loop: CASSTRAYDTQYF. The CDR3 DNA follows: TGTGCCAGCAGTACGAGAGCTTACGATACGCAGTATTTT.

J is TRBJ2-7 and V is TRBV7-6; maybe TRBD1 (6 bases). Trimming removed 5 bases at V and 5 bases at J, with 19 bases between. Germline loops: CDR1 SGHVS, CDR2 FNYEAQ. The CDR3 spans 15 residues. The CDR3: CASSPEAQGIHEQYF. The CDR3 DNA reads TGTGCCAGCAGCCCCGAGGCACAGGGAATCCACGAGCAGTACTTC.

The rearrangement uses TRBV27 and TRBJ2-1; 7 bases agree with TRBD2. The trim removed 1 base at V and 0 bases at J, leaving 3 bases unmatched. Germline values: CDR1 MNHEY, CDR2 SMNVEV (reference sequence). CDR3 size: 16 residues. The DNA of the CDR3 is TGTGCCAGCAGTTTATTGGGAGGGCGCTCCTACAATGAGCAGTTCTTC. Translating it yields CASSLLGGRSYNEQFF.

This rearrangement joins TRBV6-4 to TRBJ2-5; D might be TRBD2 (5 bases). The length of the CDR3 is 13 residues. V was pared by 3 bases and J by 4 bases, with 9 bases between. CDR1 is MRHNA, CDR2 SNTAGT, per germline. This CDR3 reads CASSESGGETQYF. The CDR3 DNA follows: TGTGCCAGCAGTGAGTCAGGAGGAGAGACCCAGTACTTC.

The chain has TRBV7-7 and TRBJ2-1; unclear D gene. Trimming took off 2 bases at V and 0 bases at J, with 8 bases between the two ends. The CDR3 length is 15 residues. In germline, CDR1 is SSHAT, CDR2 FNYEAQ (reference sequence). CDR3 loop: CASSLTASSYNEQFF. In nucleotides, the CDR3 is TGTGCCAGCAGCTTAACGGCTAGCTCCTACAATGAGCAGTTCTTC.

The V and J genes are TRBV9 and TRBJ2-3; TRBD2 aligns across 9 bases. V was clipped by 3 bases and J by 1 base; unmatched bases: 3. The CDR3 is 15 residues long. Germline loops: CDR1 SGDLS, CDR2 YYNGEE. As DNA, the CDR3 is TGTGCCAGCAGCGCCCTAGCGGGGCGCACAGATACGCAGTATTTT. The encoded protein is CASSALAGRTDTQYF. The complete variable domain, with remaining parts taken from reference TRBV9 and TRBJ2-3, reads DSGVTQTPKHLITATGQRVTLRCSPRSGDLSVYWYQQSLDQGLQFLIQYYNGEERAKGNILERFSAQQFPDLHSELNLSSLELGDSALYFCASSALAGRTDTQYFGPGTRLTVL.

The chain is built from TRBV24-1 and TRBJ1-5, with TRBD1 identical over 7 bases. Germline V CDR1 and CDR2: KGHDR, SFDVKD. CDR3 length: 14 residues. V trimming: 5 bases; J trimming: 5 bases; junction bases outside the gene matches: 5. The DNA of the CDR3 is TGTGCCACCAGTGCCTTTGACAGGGATCAGCCCCAGCATTTT. It codes for CATSAFDRDQPQHF.

The CDR3 nucleotides read TGCGCCAGCAGCTTGGCCACAGGGCGACTCGGAAACACCATATATTTT. As protein: CASSLATGRLGNTIYF. The chain has TRBV5-1 and TRBJ1-3; D might be TRBD1 (6 bases). Deletions cut 0 bases from V and 4 bases from J, with 14 bases between. CDR1 SGHRS and CDR2 YFSETQ come from the germline V gene. This CDR3 region has 16 residues. The entire variable domain, with the rest obtained from reference TRBV5-1 and TRBJ1-3, is as follows: KAGVTQTPRYLIKTRGQQVTLSCSPISGHRSVSWYQQTPGQGLQFLFEYFSETQRNKGNFPGRFSGRQFSNSRSEMNVSTLELGDSALYLCASSLATGRLGNTIYFGEGSWLTVV.

The chain employs TRBV27 and TRBJ2-1; 8 bases agree with TRBD1. Germline V gene sequence: CDR1 MNHEY, CDR2 SMNVEV (reference sequence). The CDR3 is 18 amino acids. The V segment lost 4 bases and the J segment 0 bases; nucleotides outside the gene matches: 11. In DNA form, the CDR3 reads TGTGCCAGCAGTTACCGGCCGACAGGGGCGAGCTCCTACAATGAGCAGTTCTTC. This sequence encodes CASSYRPTGASSYNEQFF.

The J gene is TRBJ1-5, the V gene TRBV13; weak D call: TRBD1 (6 bases). Germline CDR1 and CDR2: PRHDT and FYEKMQ (reference sequence). The CDR3 length is 12 residues. Between the trimmed V and J ends, which lost 5 bases and 7 bases, there was a span of 9 bases. As DNA, the CDR3 is TGTGCCAGCAGCCCTAGGGGGCAGCCCCAGCATTTT. It codes for CASSPRGQPQHF.

In this sample, this clone turned up many times. The chain is built from TRBV19 and TRBJ2-2; D may be TRBD2 (5 bases). Trimming left V 7 bases short and J 2 bases short, with 11 bases between. CDR1 LNHDA and CDR2 SQIVND come from the germline V gene (reference sequence). CDR3 length equals 14 residues. Written as DNA, the CDR3 is TGTGCCAGTATCCAGCGGAGTAACACCGGGGAGCTGTTTTTT. It specifies CASIQRSNTGELFF.